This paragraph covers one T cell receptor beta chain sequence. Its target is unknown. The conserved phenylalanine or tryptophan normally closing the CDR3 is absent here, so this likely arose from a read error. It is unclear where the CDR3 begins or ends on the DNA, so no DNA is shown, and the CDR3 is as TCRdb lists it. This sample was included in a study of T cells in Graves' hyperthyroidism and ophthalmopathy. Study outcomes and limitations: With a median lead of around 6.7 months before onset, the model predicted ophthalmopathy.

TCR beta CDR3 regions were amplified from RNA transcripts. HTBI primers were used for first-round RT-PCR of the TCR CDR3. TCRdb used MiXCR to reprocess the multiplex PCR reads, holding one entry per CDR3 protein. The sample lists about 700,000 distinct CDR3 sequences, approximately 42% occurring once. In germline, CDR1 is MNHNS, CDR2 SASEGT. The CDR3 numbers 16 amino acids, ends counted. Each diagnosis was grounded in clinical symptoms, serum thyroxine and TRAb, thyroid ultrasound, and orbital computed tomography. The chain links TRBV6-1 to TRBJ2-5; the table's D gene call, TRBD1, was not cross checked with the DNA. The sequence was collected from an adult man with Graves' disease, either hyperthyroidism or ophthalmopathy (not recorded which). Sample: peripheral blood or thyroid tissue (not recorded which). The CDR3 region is CAISESLLNSGYTFGS.